The present TCR beta chain was sequenced within a study of T cell responses to AZD1222 COVID-19 vaccine. The assay was immunoSEQ multiplex PCR, and TCRdb's table has in-frame clones only and misses some. The sample comprises about 84,000 clones, approximately 85% of which are singletons, and around 10% rests with the top ten. Germline loops: CDR1 GTSNPN, CDR2 SVGIG (reference sequence). CDR3 length equals 12 residues. V was shortened by 3 bases and J by 8 bases, with 8 bases between the two germline ends. The chain couples TRBV30 to TRBJ1-6; no clear D. This sequence originates from an adult who received the AZD1222 COVID-19 vaccine. Here the sequenced sample was peripheral blood, taken 28 days after the second AZD1222 dose. The CDR3 sequence: CAWRETDSPLHF. The CDR3 DNA reads TGTGCCTGGAGGGAAACGGATTCACCCCTCCACTTT.